A single sample gave rise to the 10 T cell receptor beta chains below, sequenced in a study of beta chain features in type 1 diabetes. As every portion of the isolated RNA was reverse transcribed, the sequencing read expressed TCRB transcripts. Sequencing used immunoSEQ multiplex PCR; TCRdb keeps in-frame clones, though not all of them. The data show some 270,000 clones, roughly 8% seen once. The sample comprised central memory CD4+ T cells from blood. These receptors were obtained from a woman aged 18-29 years in good health.

V is TRBV5-1 and J is TRBJ1-1; no firm D call. The CDR3 has 13 residues. Germline CDR1 reads SGHRS; CDR2 reads YFSETQ. V dropped 5 bases and J dropped 1 base, with 9 bases sitting between them. CDR3 region: CASRSNRNTEAFF. CDR3 bases: TGCGCCAGCAGATCCAATAGGAACACTGAAGCTTTCTTT.

DNA of the CDR3: TGCAGCGCGCGAAGGCTCGGGCAGAAAGAGACCCAGTACTTC. This codes for CSARRLGQKETQYF. The V call is TRBV29-1, the J call TRBJ2-5, with D unresolved. The CDR3 consists of 14 residues. Between the trimmed V and J ends, which lost 7 bases and 3 bases, there was a span of 18 bases. CDR1 is SQVTM, CDR2 ANQGSEA, per germline. Variable domain in full (rest from reference TRBV29-1 and TRBJ2-5): SAVISQKPSRDICQRGTSLTIQCQVDSQVTMMFWYRQQPGQSLTLIATANQGSEATYESGFVIDKFPISRPNLTFSTLTVSNMSPEDSSIYLCSARRLGQKETQYFGPGTRLLVL.

This clone appeared a few times. The gene calls are TRBV5-1 and TRBJ2-7; 10 nucleotides agree with TRBD1. The CDR3 is 14 amino acids. Germline V gene data show CDR1 as SGHRS and CDR2 as YFSETQ. Germline trimming cut 4 bases from V and 1 base from J; bases unmatched to any gene: 2. CDR3 region: CASSRDRGSYEQYF. CDR3 DNA: TGCGCCAGCAGCAGGGACAGGGGTTCCTACGAGCAGTACTTC.

V usage is TRBV11-2 and J usage is TRBJ2-5, with D uncertain. The length of the CDR3 is 14 residues. The ends were cut back, 1 base at V and 4 bases at J, with 10 bases in the middle. CDR1 and CDR2 from the germline V gene are SGHAT and FQNNGV. CDR3 in amino acids: CASSLGSLGETQYF. The CDR3 bases are TGTGCCAGCAGCTTAGGCTCACTGGGAGAGACCCAGTACTTC.

This clone was detected a few times. The chain uses TRBV4-2 and TRBJ2-7, with TRBD2 matching 8 bases. The CDR3 is made up of 18 amino acids. Trimming cost V 3 bases and J 0 bases; bases outside gene matches: 13. Germline V gene sequence: CDR1 LGHNA, CDR2 YNFKEQ. The CDR3 region has the DNA TGTGCCAGCAGCCACTCACTAGCGGCCCCGCTGACCTCCTACGAGCAGTACTTC. As protein: CASSHSLAAPLTSYEQYF.

The chain employs TRBV5-1 and TRBJ2-1; D may be TRBD2 (5 bases). This CDR3 region has 15 residues. In germline, CDR1 is SGHRS, CDR2 YFSETQ. V was clipped by 4 bases and J by 3 bases, with 14 bases between them. The CDR3 DNA sequence: TGCGCCAGCAGCCTCCTCCCCGGGATCTACAATGAGCAGTTCTTC. Protein product: CASSLLPGIYNEQFF.

V usage is TRBV7-2 and J usage is TRBJ1-1; D might be TRBD1 (5 bases). Germline assignment: CDR1 SGHTA and CDR2 FQGNSA. This CDR3 spans 14 amino acids. Trimming removed 1 base from V and 5 bases from J, with 11 bases in between. Here the CDR3 reads CASSLVAGRTEAFF. Here the CDR3 DNA reads TGTGCCAGCAGCTTAGTGGCAGGGCGGACTGAAGCTTTCTTT.

The table lists this clone with a few counts. The chain links TRBV6-1 to TRBJ2-1; a weak D match, TRBD2 (5 bases). V lost 7 bases and J 3 bases, leaving 10 bases between the germline ends. The CDR3 is made up of 13 amino acids. In germline, CDR1 is MNHNS, CDR2 SASEGT. The CDR3 region is CASMRRGYNEQFF. The CDR3 nucleotides read TGTGCCAGCATGAGACGGGGCTACAATGAGCAGTTCTTC.

This clone appeared a few times. A much larger clonotype is one base distant, so this may be a read error. The rearrangement links TRBV14 to TRBJ1-1; D is possibly TRBD1 (5 bases). This CDR3 region has 15 residues. Trimming removed 0 bases at V and 4 bases at J, with 12 bases between. The germline V gene has CDR1 SGHDN and CDR2 FVKESK. CDR3 sequence reads: CASSQDKGWGTEAFF. The CDR3 nucleotides are TGTGCCAGCAGCCAAGATAAGGGGTGGGGCACTGAAGCTTTCTTT.

The chain employs TRBV4-3 and TRBJ2-2, with TRBD2 matching 8 bases. V shed 1 base and J 0 bases; nucleotides not matched to a gene: 1. This CDR3 region has 16 residues. Per germline, CDR1 LGHNA and CDR2 YSLEER. The DNA of the CDR3 is TGCGCCAGCAGCCAAGGAGCGGGAGCGAACACCGGGGAGCTGTTTTTT. Its translation is CASSQGAGANTGELFF.